These 30 T cell receptor beta chains came from one sample sequenced in a study of beta chain features in type 1 diabetes. Expressed TCRB transcripts were sequenced after all isolated RNA was converted to cDNA. Libraries were prepared by immunoSEQ multiplex PCR; TCRdb keeps only in-frame clonotypes and omits some of them. This repertoire shows 400,000 to 550,000 clones, around 10% found once; its top ten account for roughly 0.046%. Sequences were obtained from naive CD4+ T cells from blood. The receptor set was obtained from a woman aged 18-35 years in good health.

This chain links TRBV30 with TRBJ1-4; D gene unclear. V was pared by 7 bases and J by 2 bases, with 14 bases between. This CDR3 has 14 residues. Germline CDR1 is GTSNPN and CDR2 is SVGIG (reference sequence). CDR3 nucleotide sequence: TGTGCCTTGAGGGCGTGGACGACTAATGAAAAACTGTTTTTT. Residues: CALRAWTTNEKLFF.

The chain uses TRBV28 and TRBJ2-7, with TRBD2 identical over 7 bases. The trim removed 7 bases at V and 4 bases at J, leaving 7 bases unmatched. The V gene's germline CDR1 is MDHEN and CDR2 SYDVKM. The CDR3 runs to 13 residues. The CDR3 is CASTPGGAYEQYF. The CDR3, as DNA: TGTGCCAGCACACCGGGAGGTGCGTACGAGCAGTACTTC.

This clone came up a few times. The gene calls are TRBV7-9 and TRBJ2-1; perhaps D is TRBD1 or TRBD2 (5 bases each). CDR1 SEHNR and CDR2 FQNEAQ come from the germline V gene (reference sequence). Trimming pared 3 bases from V and 6 bases from J, leaving 12 bases between. The length of the CDR3 is 14 residues. CDR3 in DNA: TGTGCCAGCAGCTTTGGGGCAGGGACCAATGAGCAGTTCTTC. It is translated as CASSFGAGTNEQFF.

The chain has TRBV14 and TRBJ2-7, with a tentative D call TRBD1 (6 bases). This CDR3 has 14 amino acids. Between the trimmed V and J ends, which lost 4 bases and 5 bases, there was a span of 15 bases. The germline V gene encodes CDR1 SGHDN and CDR2 FVKESK. CDR3 in amino acids: CASSRQAHSNEQYF. The CDR3 nucleotides read TGTGCCAGCAGCCGACAGGCACATTCGAACGAGCAGTACTTC.

This clone was detected only a few times. The gene calls are TRBV19 and TRBJ2-7, with D possibly TRBD1 on 5 matching bases. Looked up from germline, CDR1 is LNHDA and CDR2 is SQIVND (reference sequence). V was cut by 6 bases and J by 3 bases, with 12 bases left in between. The length of the CDR3 is 13 residues. The CDR3 reads CASRTGPLYEQYF. The DNA for the CDR3 is TGTGCCAGTAGAACAGGACCCCTCTACGAGCAGTACTTC.

This sequence joins TRBV4-2 and TRBJ2-2, with 8 bases lining up with TRBD2. CDR1 and CDR2 (germline): LGHNA, YNFKEQ. Trimming cost V 1 base and J 6 bases; bases outside gene matches: 10. The length of the CDR3 is 17 residues. CDR3 coding DNA: TGTGCCAGCAGCCAAGGCCCGGCGGGGGGCCTCCCCGGGGAGCTGTTTTTT. Translation gives CASSQGPAGGLPGELFF.

Of note for this clone: The sample contains more than one DNA sequence encoding this CDR3. This rearrangement joins TRBV15 to TRBJ1-5; D is undetermined. Germline CDR1 reads LNHNV; CDR2 reads YYDKDF (reference sequence). The CDR3 extends over 12 amino acids. V was trimmed by 3 bases and J by 4 bases, leaving 4 bases between them. CDR3 DNA sequence: TGTGCCACCAGCAGGGATAATCAGCCCCAGCATTTT. Translating gives CATSRDNQPQHF. The entire variable domain, with the rest obtained from reference TRBV15 and TRBJ1-5, is as follows: DAMVIQNPRYQVTQFGKPVTLSCSQTLNHNVMYWYQQKSSQAPKLLFHYYDKDFNNEADTPDNFQSRRPNTSFCFLDIRSPGLGDTAMYLCATSRDNQPQHFGDGTRLSIL.

The V and J genes are TRBV5-1 and TRBJ2-6, with D perhaps TRBD1 or TRBD2 (5 bases each). The CDR3 is 15 residues long. Germline CDR1 SGHRS, CDR2 YFSETQ. The V end lost 0 bases, the J end lost 4 bases, and 8 bases lay between the germline ends. The CDR3 spells CASSLDGTGANVLTF. The CDR3 DNA is TGCGCCAGCAGCTTGGACGGGACCGGGGCCAACGTCCTGACTTTC.

This clone was seen more than once but under ten times. The same CDR3 arises from other DNA sequences in this sample as well. The chain couples TRBV18 to TRBJ2-7; the D is unclear. V lost 3 bases to trimming and J lost 0 bases, with 3 bases between them. The CDR3 contains 12 residues. CDR1 is KGHSH, CDR2 LQKENI, per germline. The CDR3 nucleotides read TGTGCCAGCTCACCCCCCTCCTACGAGCAGTACTTC. Translation gives CASSPPSYEQYF.

In regard to this clone: In the same sample, other DNA sequences code for this CDR3. The J gene is TRBJ1-2, the V gene TRBV30; D not certain. V lost 0 bases and J 6 bases, leaving 5 bases between the germline ends. The CDR3 length is 11 residues. Germline V gives CDR1 GTSNPN, CDR2 SVGIG (reference sequence). This chain's CDR3 is CAWSVADGYTF. In nucleotides, the CDR3 is TGTGCCTGGAGTGTAGCAGATGGCTACACCTTC.

This clone was seen a handful of times. This rearrangement joins TRBV4-3 to TRBJ2-5, with D possibly TRBD2 on 5 matching bases. Trimming cost V 0 bases and J 4 bases, with 12 bases left between them. Germline V gene data show CDR1 as LGHNA and CDR2 as YSLEER. The CDR3 has 15 residues. CDR3 protein: CASSQDLTGVETQYF. The CDR3 nucleotides are TGCGCCAGCAGCCAAGATCTCACCGGGGTAGAGACCCAGTACTTC.

This clone has just a few counts. The chain carries TRBV4-2 and TRBJ2-1; TRBD2 matches at 7 bases. Germline V lookup: CDR1 LGHNA, CDR2 YNFKEQ. The ends lost 2 bases at V and 3 bases at J; junction bases unmatched: 7. This CDR3 is 16 amino acids long. CDR3 amino acids: CASSQSPLAVYNEQFF. The CDR3 DNA reads as TGTGCCAGCAGCCAAAGTCCGCTAGCGGTCTACAATGAGCAGTTCTTC.

The chain has TRBV5-4 and TRBJ1-6; D is perhaps TRBD1 (6 bases). This CDR3 is built from 14 residues. Germline V CDR1 and CDR2: SGHNT, YYREEE (reference sequence). The V end was cut by 4 bases, the J end by 10 bases, with 15 bases between. The CDR3 protein is CASSKDREWSPLHF. CDR3 DNA: TGTGCCAGCAGCAAGGACAGAGAATGGTCACCCCTCCACTTT.

The chain is built from TRBV4-3 and TRBJ2-1; tentative D call: TRBD2 (5 bases). The CDR3 spans 16 residues. Germline CDR1 and CDR2: LGHNA and YSLEER. Trimming shortened V by 0 bases and J by 0 bases, and 9 bases separated the two germline ends. The CDR3 region is CASSQDRRISYNEQFF. The DNA for the CDR3 is TGCGCCAGCAGCCAAGATAGGAGGATCTCCTACAATGAGCAGTTCTTC.

The chain employs TRBV7-2 and TRBJ1-5; D not resolved. CDR3 length: 12 amino acids. V lost 3 bases, J lost 3 bases, and 3 bases lay in between. Germline V CDR1 and CDR2: SGHTA, FQGNSA. CDR3 coding DNA: TGTGCCAGCAGCTTTCTCAATCAGCCCCAGCATTTT. This gives the protein CASSFLNQPQHF.

The rearrangement joins TRBV2 to TRBJ2-2, with a weak D call TRBD2 (5 bases). The CDR3 totals 15 residues. In germline, CDR1 is SNHLY, CDR2 FYNNEI. V lost 5 bases and J lost 8, with 18 bases in between. CDR3: CASSPQRAISGELFF. The CDR3 coding sequence is TGTGCCAGCAGTCCACAGAGGGCAATTTCAGGGGAGCTGTTTTTT.

This clone was detected only once. The V and J genes are TRBV14 and TRBJ1-1; TRBD1 aligns across 10 bases. The CDR3 is made up of 18 amino acids. Trimming at V came to 0 bases and at J to 4 bases, leaving 11 bases not matched to a gene. Germline V gene sequence: CDR1 SGHDN, CDR2 FVKESK. For the CDR3, the DNA is TGTGCCAGCAGCCAAGACGTCCGGGACAGGGGAAGGGGCACTGAAGCTTTCTTT. Amino acids: CASSQDVRDRGRGTEAFF.

This CDR3 is CASSPHLGGNYEQYF. The CDR3 DNA follows: TGTGCCAGCAGCCCTCACTTGGGCGGGAACTACGAGCAGTACTTC. The chain is built from TRBV7-2 and TRBJ2-7; possible D gene TRBD2, 6 bases. The germline V gene encodes CDR1 SGHTA and CDR2 FQGNSA. Deletions cut 5 bases from V and 3 bases from J, with 17 bases between. The CDR3 has 15 residues.

The chain combines TRBV9 with TRBJ1-2; 7 bases map to TRBD1. Germline V CDR1 and CDR2: SGDLS, YYNGEE. V lost 4 bases to trimming and J lost 6 bases; unmatched junction nucleotides: 9. This CDR3 contains 14 residues. The CDR3 spells CASSYQSGGNGYTF. As DNA, the CDR3 is TGTGCCAGCAGCTATCAATCAGGGGGAAATGGCTACACCTTC.

The rearrangement links TRBV13 to TRBJ2-7; D tentatively fits TRBD1 or TRBD2 (5 bases each). The germline gives CDR1 PRHDT, CDR2 FYEKMQ (reference sequence). V lost 2 bases to trimming and J lost 7 bases, with 24 bases between them. The CDR3 has 17 amino acids. Here the CDR3 reads CASSLTAKTGPPWEQYF. The CDR3 bases are TGTGCCAGCAGCTTAACGGCTAAGACGGGACCCCCCTGGGAGCAGTACTTC. Full variable domain (missing parts from reference TRBV13 and TRBJ2-7): AAGVIQSPRHLIKEKRETATLKCYPIPRHDTVYWYQQGPGQDPQFLISFYEKMQSDKGSIPDRFSAQQFSDYHSELNMSSLELGDSALYFCASSLTAKTGPPWEQYFGPGTRLTVT.

The table lists this clone with a few counts. V gene TRBV9 combines with J gene TRBJ2-1; possible D gene TRBD2, 6 bases. This CDR3 comprises 14 residues. Germline V gives CDR1 SGDLS, CDR2 YYNGEE. V gave up 3 bases and J gave up 5 bases, with 12 bases separating them. The CDR3 bases are TGTGCCAGCAGCGCGGGACTCGGAAACAATGAGCAGTTCTTC. Protein: CASSAGLGNNEQFF. The whole variable domain, filled in from reference TRBV9 and TRBJ2-1, reads DSGVTQTPKHLITATGQRVTLRCSPRSGDLSVYWYQQSLDQGLQFLIQYYNGEERAKGNILERFSAQQFPDLHSELNLSSLELGDSALYFCASSAGLGNNEQFFGPGTRLTVL.

There are a few counts of this clone. The chain employs TRBV5-8 and TRBJ1-2, with unresolved D. Trimming cost V 5 bases and J 0 bases, with 8 bases left between them. This CDR3 contains 13 residues. Germline V gene data show CDR1 as SGHTS and CDR2 as YDEGEE. CDR3 region: CASSVSSNYGYTF. For the CDR3, the DNA is TGTGCCAGCAGTGTGTCGTCTAACTATGGCTACACCTTC. Combining the CDR3 with reference TRBV5-8 and TRBJ1-2 gives the whole variable domain EAGVTQSPTHLIKTRGQQATLRCSPISGHTSVYWYQQALGLGLQFLLWYDEGEERNRGNFPPRFSGRQFPNYSSELNVNALELEDSALYLCASSVSSNYGYTFGSGTRLTVV.

This clone turned up a few times. The genes are TRBV7-3 and TRBJ2-3, with 14 bases matching TRBD2. In germline, CDR1 is SGHTA, CDR2 FQGTGA. This CDR3 has 19 residues. V shed 5 bases, J shed 1 base, and the junction held 11 bases outside the gene matches. Here the CDR3 reads CASSPGLAGVGDGTDTQYF. CDR3 coding DNA: TGTGCCAGCAGCCCGGGACTAGCGGGGGTAGGGGATGGCACAGATACGCAGTATTTT.

J is TRBJ2-5 and V is TRBV10-3; D gene ambiguous. Germline values: CDR1 ENHRY, CDR2 SYGVKD. V was shortened by 6 bases and J by 0 bases, with 11 bases between the two germline ends. CDR3 length: 14 amino acids. The CDR3 here is CAISGKANQETQYF. The CDR3 coding sequence is TGTGCCATCAGCGGAAAGGCAAACCAAGAGACCCAGTACTTC.

This clone was counted between two and nine times. The chain carries TRBV4-3 and TRBJ2-3, with TRBD1 matching 7 bases. Unmatched junction bases numbered 11, after V lost 4 bases and J lost 4 bases. The germline V gene encodes CDR1 LGHNA and CDR2 YSLEER. The CDR3 covers 16 residues. CDR3 DNA sequence: TGCGCCAGCAGCCGAGGTAGCCCAGGGGGAGCAGATACGCAGTATTTT. It is translated as CASSRGSPGGADTQYF.

With regard to this clone: Other DNA variants within this sample encode the same CDR3. V is TRBV9 and J is TRBJ2-1; D gene ambiguous. Germline V CDR1 and CDR2: SGDLS, YYNGEE. V was shortened by 0 bases and J by 6 bases, with 1 base between the two germline ends. The CDR3 has 11 residues. CDR3 sequence: CASSVANEQFF. CDR3 nucleotides: TGTGCCAGCAGCGTAGCCAATGAGCAGTTCTTC. Combining the CDR3 with reference TRBV9 and TRBJ2-1 gives the whole variable domain DSGVTQTPKHLITATGQRVTLRCSPRSGDLSVYWYQQSLDQGLQFLIQYYNGEERAKGNILERFSAQQFPDLHSELNLSSLELGDSALYFCASSVANEQFFGPGTRLTVL.

This chain joins TRBV2 and TRBJ2-1, with a possible D match to TRBD1 (5 bases). This CDR3 contains 13 residues. Trimming removed 7 bases at V and 8 bases at J, with 15 bases between. CDR1 is SNHLY, CDR2 FYNNEI, per germline. CDR3 region: CASNWALGDEQFF. The CDR3 nucleotides are TGTGCCAGCAACTGGGCGCTAGGGGATGAGCAGTTCTTC.

This chain joins TRBV7-2 and TRBJ2-1; TRBD2 might be the D (5 bases). V was trimmed by 0 bases and J by 5 bases, leaving 11 bases between them. The CDR3 consists of 15 residues. Germline V gene sequence: CDR1 SGHTA, CDR2 FQGNSA. CDR3 sequence reads: CASSLAFGVDNEQFF. The CDR3 bases are TGTGCCAGCAGCTTAGCGTTCGGGGTAGACAATGAGCAGTTCTTC.

This clone occurred a few times. The J gene is TRBJ2-7, the V gene TRBV21-1; the DNA was not used to check the table's D call, TRBD1. TRBV21-1 is listed as a pseudogene. This CDR3 comprises 14 residues. The CDR3 here is CASSKSDRPYEQYF. The CDR3 coding sequence is TGTGCCAGCAGCAAATCTGACAGGCCCTACGAGCAGTACTTC.

The chain joins TRBV15 to TRBJ1-2, with no clear D. Germline CDR1 reads LNHNV; CDR2 reads YYDKDF (reference sequence). The CDR3 loop spans 13 amino acids. V was cut by 1 base and J by 0 bases, with 3 bases left in between. This CDR3 reads CATSRGSNYGYTF. CDR3 DNA: TGTGCCACCAGCAGAGGATCTAACTATGGCTACACCTTC.